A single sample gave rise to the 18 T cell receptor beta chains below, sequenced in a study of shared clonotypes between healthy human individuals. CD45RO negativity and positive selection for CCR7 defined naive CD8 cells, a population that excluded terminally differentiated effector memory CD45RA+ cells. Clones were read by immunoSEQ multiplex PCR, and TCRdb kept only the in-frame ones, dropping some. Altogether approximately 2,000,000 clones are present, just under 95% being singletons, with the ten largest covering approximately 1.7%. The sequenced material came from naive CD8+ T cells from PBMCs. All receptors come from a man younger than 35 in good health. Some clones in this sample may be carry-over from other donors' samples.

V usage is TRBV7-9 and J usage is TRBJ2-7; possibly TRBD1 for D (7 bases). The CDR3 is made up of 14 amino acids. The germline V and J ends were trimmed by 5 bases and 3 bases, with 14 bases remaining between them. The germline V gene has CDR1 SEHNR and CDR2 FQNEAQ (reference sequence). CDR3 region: CASSLRQGGYEQYF. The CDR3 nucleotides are TGTGCCAGCAGCCTAAGACAGGGAGGCTACGAGCAGTACTTC.

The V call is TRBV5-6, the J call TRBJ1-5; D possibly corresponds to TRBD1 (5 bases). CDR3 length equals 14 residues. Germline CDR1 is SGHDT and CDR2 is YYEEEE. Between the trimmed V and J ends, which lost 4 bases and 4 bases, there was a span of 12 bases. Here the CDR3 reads CASSQGTHNQPQHF. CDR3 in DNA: TGTGCCAGCAGCCAAGGGACCCATAATCAGCCCCAGCATTTT.

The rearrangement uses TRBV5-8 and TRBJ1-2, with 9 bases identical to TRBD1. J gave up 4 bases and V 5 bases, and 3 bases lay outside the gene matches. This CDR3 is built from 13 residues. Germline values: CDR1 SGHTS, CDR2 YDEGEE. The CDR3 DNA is TGTGCCAGCAGTTCGGACAGGGGCTATGGCTACACCTTC. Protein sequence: CASSSDRGYGYTF.

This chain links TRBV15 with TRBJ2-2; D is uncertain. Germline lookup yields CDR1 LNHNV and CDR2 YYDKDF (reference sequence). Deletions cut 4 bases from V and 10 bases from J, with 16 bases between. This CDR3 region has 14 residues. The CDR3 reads CATSINWVGLELFF. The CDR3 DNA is TGTGCCACCAGCATTAACTGGGTTGGTCTGGAGCTGTTTTTT.

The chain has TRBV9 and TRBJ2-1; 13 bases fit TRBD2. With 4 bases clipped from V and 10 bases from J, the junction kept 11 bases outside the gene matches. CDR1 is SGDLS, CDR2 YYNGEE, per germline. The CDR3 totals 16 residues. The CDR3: CASSPRGLAGEEEQFF. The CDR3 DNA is TGTGCCAGCAGCCCCCGAGGACTAGCGGGAGAAGAGGAGCAGTTCTTC.

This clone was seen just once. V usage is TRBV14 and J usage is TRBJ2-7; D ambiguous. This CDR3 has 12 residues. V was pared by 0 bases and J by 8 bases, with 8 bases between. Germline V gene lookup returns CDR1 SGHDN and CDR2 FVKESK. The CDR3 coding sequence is TGTGCCAGCAGCCAAGATACAGCCAAGCAGTACTTC. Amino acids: CASSQDTAKQYF. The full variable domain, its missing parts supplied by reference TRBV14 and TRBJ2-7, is EAGVTQFPSHSVIEKGQTVTLRCDPISGHDNLYWYRRVMGKEIKFLLHFVKESKQDESGMPNNRFLAERTGGTYSTLKVQPAELEDSGVYFCASSQDTAKQYFGPGTRLTVT.

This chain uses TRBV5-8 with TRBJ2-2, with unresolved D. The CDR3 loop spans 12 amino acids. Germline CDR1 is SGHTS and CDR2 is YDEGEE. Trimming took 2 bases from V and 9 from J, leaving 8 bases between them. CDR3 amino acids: CASSFPPRELFF. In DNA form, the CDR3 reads TGTGCCAGCAGCTTTCCCCCCCGGGAGCTGTTTTTT.

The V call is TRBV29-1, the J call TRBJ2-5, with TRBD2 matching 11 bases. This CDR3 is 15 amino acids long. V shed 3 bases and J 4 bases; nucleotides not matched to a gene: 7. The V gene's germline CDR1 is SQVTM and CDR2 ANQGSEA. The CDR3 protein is CSVEVGLAGGETQYF. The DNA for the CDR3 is TGCAGCGTTGAGGTTGGACTAGCGGGTGGAGAGACCCAGTACTTC.

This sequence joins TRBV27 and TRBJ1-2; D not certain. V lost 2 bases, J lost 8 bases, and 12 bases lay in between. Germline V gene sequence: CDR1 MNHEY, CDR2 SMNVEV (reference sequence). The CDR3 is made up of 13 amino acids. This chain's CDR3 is CASSLTPRGGYTF. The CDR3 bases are TGTGCCAGCAGTTTAACCCCACGGGGAGGCTACACCTTC.

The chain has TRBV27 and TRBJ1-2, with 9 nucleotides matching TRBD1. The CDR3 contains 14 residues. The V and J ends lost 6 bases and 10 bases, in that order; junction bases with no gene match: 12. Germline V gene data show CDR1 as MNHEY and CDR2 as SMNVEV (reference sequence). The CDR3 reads CASSPRGGQGIYTF. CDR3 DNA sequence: TGTGCCAGCAGCCCTCGAGGGGGACAGGGCATCTACACCTTC.

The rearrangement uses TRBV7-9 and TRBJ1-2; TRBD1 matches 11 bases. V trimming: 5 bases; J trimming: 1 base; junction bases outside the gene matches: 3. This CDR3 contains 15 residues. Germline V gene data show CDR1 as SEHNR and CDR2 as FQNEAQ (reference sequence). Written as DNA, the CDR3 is TGTGCCAGCAGCGGTGGGACAGGGGGTAACTATGGCTACACCTTC. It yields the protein CASSGGTGGNYGYTF.

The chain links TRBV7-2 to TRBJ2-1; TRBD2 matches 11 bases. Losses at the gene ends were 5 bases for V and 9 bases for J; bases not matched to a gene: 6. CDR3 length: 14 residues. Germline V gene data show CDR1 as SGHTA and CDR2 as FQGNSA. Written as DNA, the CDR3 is TGTGCCAGCAGCCTGAGACTAGCGGGGCTTGAGCAGTTCTTC. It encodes CASSLRLAGLEQFF.

The CDR3 sequence is CASSSLGLAVVNTGELFF. As DNA, the CDR3 is TGTGCCAGCAGTTCCTTAGGACTAGCGGTTGTCAACACCGGGGAGCTGTTTTTT. This chain connects TRBV27 to TRBJ2-2, with TRBD2 matching 10 bases. The CDR3 spans 18 residues. Germline CDR1 reads MNHEY; CDR2 reads SMNVEV (reference sequence). The trim removed 4 bases at V and 2 bases at J, leaving 10 bases unmatched.

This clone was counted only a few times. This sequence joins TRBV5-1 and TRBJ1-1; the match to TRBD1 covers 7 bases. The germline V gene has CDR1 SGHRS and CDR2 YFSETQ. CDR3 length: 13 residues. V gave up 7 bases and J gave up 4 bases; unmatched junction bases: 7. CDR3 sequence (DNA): TGCGCCAGCGCACAGGGGTTTCTCACTGAAGCTTTCTTT. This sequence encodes CASAQGFLTEAFF.

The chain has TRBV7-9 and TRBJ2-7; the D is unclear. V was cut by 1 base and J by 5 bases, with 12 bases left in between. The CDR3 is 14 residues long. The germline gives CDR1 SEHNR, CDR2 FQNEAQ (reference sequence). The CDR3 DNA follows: TGTGCCAGCAGCTTAGGACTGCCCCCAAACGAGCAGTACTTC. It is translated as CASSLGLPPNEQYF.

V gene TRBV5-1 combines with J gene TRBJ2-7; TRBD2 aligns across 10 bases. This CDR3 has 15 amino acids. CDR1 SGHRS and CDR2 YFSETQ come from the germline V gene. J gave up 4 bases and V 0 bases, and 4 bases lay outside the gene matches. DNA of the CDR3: TGCGCCAGCAGCTTGGCTACTAGCGGGGTTTACGAGCAGTACTTC. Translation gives CASSLATSGVYEQYF.

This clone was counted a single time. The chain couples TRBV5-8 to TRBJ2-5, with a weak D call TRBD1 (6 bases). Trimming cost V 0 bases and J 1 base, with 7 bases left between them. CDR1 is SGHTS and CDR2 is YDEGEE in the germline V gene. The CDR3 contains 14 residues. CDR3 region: CASSLADSQETQYF. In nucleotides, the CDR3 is TGTGCCAGCAGCTTGGCGGACAGCCAAGAGACCCAGTACTTC.

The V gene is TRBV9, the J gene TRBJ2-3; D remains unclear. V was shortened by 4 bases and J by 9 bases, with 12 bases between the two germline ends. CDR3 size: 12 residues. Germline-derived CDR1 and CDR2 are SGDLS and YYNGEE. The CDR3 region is CASSPFKETQYF. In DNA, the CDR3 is TGTGCCAGCAGCCCTTTTAAGGAAACGCAGTATTTT. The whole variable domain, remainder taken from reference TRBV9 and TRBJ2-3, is DSGVTQTPKHLITATGQRVTLRCSPRSGDLSVYWYQQSLDQGLQFLIQYYNGEERAKGNILERFSAQQFPDLHSELNLSSLELGDSALYFCASSPFKETQYFGPGTRLTVL.